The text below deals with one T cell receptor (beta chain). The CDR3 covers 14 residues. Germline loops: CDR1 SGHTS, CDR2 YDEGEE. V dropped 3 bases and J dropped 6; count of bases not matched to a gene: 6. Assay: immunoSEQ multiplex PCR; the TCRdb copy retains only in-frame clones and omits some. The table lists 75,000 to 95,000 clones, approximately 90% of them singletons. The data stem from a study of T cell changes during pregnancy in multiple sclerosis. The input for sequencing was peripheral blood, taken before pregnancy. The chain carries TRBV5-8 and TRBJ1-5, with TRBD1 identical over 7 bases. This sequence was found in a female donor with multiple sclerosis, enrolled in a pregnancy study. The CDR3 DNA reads TGTGCCAGCAGCTCTACAGGGGTTGGTCAGCCCCAGCATTTT. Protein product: CASSSTGVGQPQHF.